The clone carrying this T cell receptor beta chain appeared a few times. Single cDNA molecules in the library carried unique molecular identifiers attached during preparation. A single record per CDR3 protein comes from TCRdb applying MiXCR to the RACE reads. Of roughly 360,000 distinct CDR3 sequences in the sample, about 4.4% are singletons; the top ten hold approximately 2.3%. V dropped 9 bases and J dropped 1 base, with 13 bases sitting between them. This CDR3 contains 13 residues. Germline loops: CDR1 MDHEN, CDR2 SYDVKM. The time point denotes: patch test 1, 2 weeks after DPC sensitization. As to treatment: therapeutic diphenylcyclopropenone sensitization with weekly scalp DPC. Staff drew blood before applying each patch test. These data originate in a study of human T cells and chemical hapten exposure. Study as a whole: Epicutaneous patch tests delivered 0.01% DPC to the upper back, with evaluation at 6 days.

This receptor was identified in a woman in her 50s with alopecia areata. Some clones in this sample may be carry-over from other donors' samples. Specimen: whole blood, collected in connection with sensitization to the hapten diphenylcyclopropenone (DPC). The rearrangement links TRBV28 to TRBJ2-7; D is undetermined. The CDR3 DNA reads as TGTGCCAGTTATGCCGGTAATTCCTACGAGCAGTACTTC. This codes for CASYAGNSYEQYF. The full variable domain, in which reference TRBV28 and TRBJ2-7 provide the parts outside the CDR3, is DVKVTQSSRYLVKRTGEKVFLECVQDMDHENMFWYRQDPGLGLRLIYFSYDVKMKEKGDIPEGYSVSREKKERFSLILESASTNQTSMYLCASYAGNSYEQYFGPGTRLTVT.